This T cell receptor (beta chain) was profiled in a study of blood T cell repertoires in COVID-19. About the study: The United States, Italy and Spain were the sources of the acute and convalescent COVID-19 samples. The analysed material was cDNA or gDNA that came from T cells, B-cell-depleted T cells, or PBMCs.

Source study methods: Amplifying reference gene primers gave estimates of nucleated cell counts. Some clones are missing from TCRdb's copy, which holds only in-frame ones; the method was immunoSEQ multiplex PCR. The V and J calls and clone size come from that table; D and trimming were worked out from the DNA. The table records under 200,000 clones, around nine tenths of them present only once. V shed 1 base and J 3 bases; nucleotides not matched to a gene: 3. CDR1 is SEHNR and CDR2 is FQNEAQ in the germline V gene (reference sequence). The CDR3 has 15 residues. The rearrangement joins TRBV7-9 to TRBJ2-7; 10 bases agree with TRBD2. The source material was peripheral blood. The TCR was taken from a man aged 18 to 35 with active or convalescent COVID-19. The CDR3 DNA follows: TGTGCCAGCAGCTTAGGTCCTAGCGGGAGCTACGAGCAGTACTTC. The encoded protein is CASSLGPSGSYEQYF.